Each of the 14 T cell receptor beta chains below was sequenced from the same sample in a study of blood T cell repertoires in COVID-19. The repertoire was sequenced with immunoSEQ multiplex PCR; TCRdb's copy has only in-frame clones and lacks some. The sample lists roughly 80,000 clones, about 88% occurring once. The sequenced sample was peripheral blood. The receptors were sampled from a woman older than 75 with active or convalescent COVID-19.

The chain combines TRBV5-1 with TRBJ2-1, with 12 bases lining up with TRBD2. The CDR3 is 16 residues long. V was clipped by 1 base and J by 3 bases; unmatched bases: 2. Germline values: CDR1 SGHRS, CDR2 YFSETQ. The CDR3 nucleotides read TGCGCCAGCAGCTTGATGACTAGCGGGGGCTACAATGAGCAGTTCTTC. Translating it yields CASSLMTSGGYNEQFF.

A single count supports this clone. The chain combines TRBV7-9 with TRBJ2-2, with D perhaps TRBD1 (5 bases). The ends were cut back, 5 bases at V and 1 base at J, with 14 bases in the middle. The CDR3 contains 16 residues. Germline assignment: CDR1 SEHNR and CDR2 FQNEAQ (reference sequence). The CDR3 DNA is TGTGCCAGCAGCCTCAGATGGGGCCAGAACACCGGGGAGCTGTTTTTT. It codes for CASSLRWGQNTGELFF. Full variable domain (outside the CDR3, taken from reference TRBV7-9 and TRBJ2-2): DTGVSQNPRHKITKRGQNVTFRCDPISEHNRLYWYRQTLGQGPEFLTYFQNEAQLEKSRLLSDRFSAERPKGSFSTLEIQRTEQGDSAMYLCASSLRWGQNTGELFFGEGSRLTVL.

The chain recombines TRBV6-1 with TRBJ2-7; 7 nucleotides agree with TRBD1. The germline V gene encodes CDR1 MNHNS and CDR2 SASEGT. V lost 3 bases to trimming and J lost 4 bases; unmatched junction nucleotides: 3. The CDR3 is made up of 13 amino acids. The DNA for the CDR3 is TGTGCCAGCAGTGAGCACAGGGGATACGAGCAGTACTTC. Its protein product is CASSEHRGYEQYF.

This clone has a single count. The rearrangement joins TRBV28 to TRBJ1-2; 9 bases fit TRBD1. CDR3 length: 14 amino acids. The J segment lost 4 bases and the V segment lost 10 bases, leaving 10 bases of the junction unmatched. Per the germline V gene, CDR1 is MDHEN and CDR2 is SYDVKM. The DNA of the CDR3 is TGTGCCACAACAGGGGACAGGGTGGGCTATGGCTACACCTTC. Residues: CATTGDRVGYGYTF.

The chain links TRBV7-2 to TRBJ2-5; D gene uncertain. CDR1 and CDR2 from the germline V gene are SGHTA and FQGNSA. CDR3 length: 14 amino acids. The ends were cut back, 5 bases at V and 2 bases at J, with 12 bases in the middle. Here the CDR3 reads CASSPFGSQETQYF. As DNA, the CDR3 is TGTGCCAGCAGCCCCTTTGGCAGTCAAGAGACCCAGTACTTC.

The chain is built from TRBV9 and TRBJ2-7; unclear D gene. The CDR3 runs to 13 residues. Trimming stripped 3 bases from V and 0 bases from J, with 7 bases between. The germline V gene has CDR1 SGDLS and CDR2 YYNGEE. The CDR3 sequence: CASSARPSYEQYF. In DNA form, the CDR3 reads TGTGCCAGCAGCGCGCGGCCCTCCTACGAGCAGTACTTC.

The CDR3 DNA reads as TGTGCCAGCAGCTTAACCCGGACAACGAATGACCATGGCTACACCTTC. Residues: CASSLTRTTNDHGYTF. This chain links TRBV7-9 with TRBJ1-2, with D maybe TRBD1 (5 bases). From germline, CDR1 is SEHNR and CDR2 FQNEAQ (reference sequence). This CDR3 spans 16 amino acids. V lost 2 bases and J lost 6, with 19 bases in between.

The V and J genes are TRBV7-8 and TRBJ2-7, with 7 positions matching TRBD1. Germline assignment: CDR1 SGHVS and CDR2 FQNEAQ. The CDR3 contains 14 residues. V was clipped by 4 bases and J by 2 bases; unmatched bases: 5. In nucleotides, the CDR3 is TGTGCCAGCAGCTACGACAGGGCGACCTACGAGCAGTACTTC. Its translation: CASSYDRATYEQYF.

This chain links TRBV7-9 with TRBJ2-5; D is undetermined. The CDR3 sequence is 14 residues long. The germline V and J ends were trimmed by 0 bases and 2 bases, with 7 bases remaining between them. Germline CDR1 reads SEHNR; CDR2 reads FQNEAQ (reference sequence). CDR3: CASSLATVQETQYF. The CDR3 coding sequence is TGTGCCAGCAGCTTAGCAACGGTTCAAGAGACCCAGTACTTC.

The chain joins TRBV4-2 to TRBJ1-4; D remains unclear. Germline values: CDR1 LGHNA, CDR2 YNFKEQ. V lost 2 bases, J lost 8 bases, and 15 bases lay in between. The CDR3 consists of 15 residues. The CDR3 bases are TGTGCCAGCAGCCAAAGTCTGAGGGAAGGGGAAAAACTGTTTTTT. Encoded protein: CASSQSLREGEKLFF.

The chain recombines TRBV3-1 (or the pseudogene TRBV3-2) with TRBJ1-1; possibly TRBD1 for D (5 bases). CDR1 LGHDT and CDR2 YNNKEL come from the germline V gene (reference sequence). The CDR3 is made up of 13 amino acids. V was shortened by 4 bases and J by 6 bases, with 12 bases between the two germline ends. DNA of the CDR3: TGTGCCAGCAGCCCGGGACTCCGCCCTGAAGCTTTCTTT. Its protein is CASSPGLRPEAFF.

The chain couples TRBV7-9 to TRBJ1-3; D is uncertain. The CDR3 covers 16 residues. V lost 5 bases and J 2 bases, leaving 16 bases between the germline ends. Per the germline V gene, CDR1 is SEHNR and CDR2 is FQNEAQ (reference sequence). The CDR3 nucleotides read TGTGCCAGCAGCCGAGCCTCTACTCAAGCTGGAAACACCATATATTTT. This translates into CASSRASTQAGNTIYF.

This chain connects TRBV28 to TRBJ2-2; D gene ambiguous. Germline loops: CDR1 MDHEN, CDR2 SYDVKM. V was cut by 7 bases and J by 2 bases, with 5 bases left in between. CDR3 length: 12 residues. CDR3 DNA sequence: TGTGCCAGCACCCTCAACACCGGGGAGCTGTTTTTT. Encoded protein: CASTLNTGELFF.

The chain links TRBV4-3 to TRBJ1-1; D is ambiguous. Germline CDR1 is LGHNA and CDR2 is YSLEER. The CDR3 length is 14 residues. V lost 0 bases to trimming and J lost 11 bases, with 16 bases between them. This CDR3 is CASSQDTARLEAFF. The DNA for the CDR3 is TGCGCCAGCAGCCAAGATACCGCCAGACTCGAGGCTTTCTTT.